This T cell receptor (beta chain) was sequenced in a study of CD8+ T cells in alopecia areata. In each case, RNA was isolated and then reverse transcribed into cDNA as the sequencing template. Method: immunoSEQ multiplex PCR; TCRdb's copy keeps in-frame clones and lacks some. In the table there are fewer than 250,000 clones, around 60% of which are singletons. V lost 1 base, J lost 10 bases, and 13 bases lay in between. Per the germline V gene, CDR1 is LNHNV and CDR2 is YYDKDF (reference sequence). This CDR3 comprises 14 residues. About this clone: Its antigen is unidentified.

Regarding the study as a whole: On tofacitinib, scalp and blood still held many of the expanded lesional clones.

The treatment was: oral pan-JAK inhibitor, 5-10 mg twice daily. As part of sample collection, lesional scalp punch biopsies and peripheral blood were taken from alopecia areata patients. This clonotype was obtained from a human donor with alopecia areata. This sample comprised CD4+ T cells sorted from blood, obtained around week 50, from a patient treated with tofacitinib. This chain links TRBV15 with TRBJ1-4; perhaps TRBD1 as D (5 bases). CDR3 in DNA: TGTGCCACCAGCAGAGGGACGCTTGGGGGAAAACTGTTTTTT. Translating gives CATSRGTLGGKLFF.